These 5 T cell receptor beta chains came from one sample sequenced in a study of T cell repertoires in cytomegalovirus infection. These receptors lack a known antigen. TCRdb re-derived calls from the reads in MiXCR, one entry per CDR3 protein. The repertoire includes 600,000 to 700,000 distinct CDR3 sequences, around a third of them detected once, and roughly 18% sits in the top ten. The sequencing used cultured PBMCs, collected from culture after CMV antigen stimulation. These receptors originate from a human donor in good health (CMV status not recorded). Some clones in this sample may be carry-over from other donors' samples.

The rearrangement joins TRBV7-8 to TRBJ2-5; 7 nucleotides line up with TRBD2. V trimming: 5 bases; J trimming: 5 bases; junction bases outside the gene matches: 11. The germline gives CDR1 SGHVS, CDR2 FQNEAQ. CDR3 length: 15 residues. The CDR3 loop reads CASSGRTRPGETQYF. Here the CDR3 DNA reads TGTGCCAGCAGCGGACGGACTAGGCCAGGGGAGACCCAGTACTTC.

This chain links TRBV10-1 with TRBJ2-1; 9 bases map to TRBD2. CDR3 length equals 15 residues. V gave up 2 bases and J gave up 7 bases; unmatched junction bases: 6. From germline, CDR1 is WNHNN and CDR2 SYGVQD (reference sequence). CDR3 residues: CASSEAGGPRNEQFF. The CDR3 nucleotides read TGCGCCAGCAGTGAGGCGGGAGGGCCTCGGAATGAGCAGTTCTTC.

The chain couples TRBV6-2 or TRBV6-3 to TRBJ1-6; weak D call: TRBD1 (5 bases). The germline V gene has CDR1 MNHEY and CDR2 SVGEGT. This CDR3 contains 16 residues. Trimming pared 6 bases from V and 9 bases from J, leaving 21 bases between. The CDR3 sequence: CASRSTSRERSSPLHF. In DNA, the CDR3 is TGTGCCAGCAGATCCACCTCCAGGGAAAGAAGTTCACCCCTCCACTTT.

In its sample, this clonotype was seen a few times. The chain recombines TRBV12-3 or TRBV12-4 with TRBJ2-3, with TRBD1 identical over 9 bases. V gave up 6 bases and J gave up 5 bases; unmatched junction bases: 6. This CDR3 region has 14 residues. The CDR3: CASRPGQGGDTQYF. The CDR3 DNA reads TGTGCCAGCAGACCGGGACAGGGAGGAGATACGCAGTATTTT.

The chain couples TRBV11-2 to TRBJ2-1; D might be TRBD2 (6 bases). CDR1 SGHAT and CDR2 FQNNGV come from the germline V gene. V was shortened by 6 bases and J by 7 bases, with 10 bases between the two germline ends. CDR3 length equals 12 residues. DNA of the CDR3: TGTGCCAGCAGAGACGCGGGGAATGAGCAGTTCTTC. Protein product: CASRDAGNEQFF.